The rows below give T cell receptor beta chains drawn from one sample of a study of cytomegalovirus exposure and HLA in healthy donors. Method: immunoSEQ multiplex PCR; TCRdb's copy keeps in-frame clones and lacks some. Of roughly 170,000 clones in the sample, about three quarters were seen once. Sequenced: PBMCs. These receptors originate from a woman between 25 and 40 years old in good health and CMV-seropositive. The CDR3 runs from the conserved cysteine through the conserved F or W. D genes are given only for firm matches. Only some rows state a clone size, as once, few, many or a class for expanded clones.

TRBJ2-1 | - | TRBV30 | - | TGTGCCTGGAGCTCTCTTAGGGGCAATGAGCAGTTCTTC | CAWSSLRGNEQFF
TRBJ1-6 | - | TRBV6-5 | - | TGTGCCAGCAGTTACTCGCGTCAGGGGAAATCACCCCTCCACTTT | CASSYSRQGKSPLHF
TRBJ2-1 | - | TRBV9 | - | TGTGCCAGCAACCAGGGGAGCACCTACAATGAGCAGTTCTTC | CASNQGSTYNEQFF
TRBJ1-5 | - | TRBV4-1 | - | TGCGCCAGCAGCCAAGATGAGATCCAGCCCCAGCATTTT | CASSQDEIQPQHF
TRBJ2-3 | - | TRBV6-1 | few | TGTGCCAGCAGTGACCGATCCAGGGAGGCCACAGATACGCAGTATTTT | CASSDRSREATDTQYF
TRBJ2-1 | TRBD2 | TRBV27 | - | TGTGCCAGCAACCTTGGAGCGGGAGGTTACAATGAGCAGTTCTTC | CASNLGAGGYNEQFF
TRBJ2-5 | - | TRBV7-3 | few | TGTGCCAGCAGCTTAATCCAGAAAGAGACCCAGTACTTC | CASSLIQKETQYF
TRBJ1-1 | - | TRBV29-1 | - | TGCAGCGTTGATACGGGGGTGAACACTGAAGCTTTCTTT | CSVDTGVNTEAFF
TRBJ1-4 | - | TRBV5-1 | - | TGCGCCAGCAGCTTGGAAGGAGTTGACGAACTGTTTTTT | CASSLEGVDELFF
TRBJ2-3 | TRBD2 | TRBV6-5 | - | TGTGCCAGCAGAGGGGCGGGAGGGCTAGATACGCAGTATTTT | CASRGAGGLDTQYF
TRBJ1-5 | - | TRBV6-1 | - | TGTGCCAGCACATGGGACGGGACTTGGGAGCCCCAGCATTTT | CASTWDGTWEPQHF
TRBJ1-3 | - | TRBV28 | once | TGTGCCAGCAGTTTAGTACAGGGTGGAACTGGAAACACCATATATTTT | CASSLVQGGTGNTIYF
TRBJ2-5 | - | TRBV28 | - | TGTGCCAGCAGTTTAAGTTACTCCCAGGGGACCCAGTACTTC | CASSLSYSQGTQYF
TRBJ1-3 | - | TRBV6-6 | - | TGTGCCAGCCGGCAGGGGAATACTGGAAACACCATATATTTT | CASRQGNTGNTIYF
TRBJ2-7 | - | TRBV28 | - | TGTGCCAGCAGGGTACAGGGCTACGAGCAGTACTTC | CASRVQGYEQYF
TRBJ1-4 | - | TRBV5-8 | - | TGTGCCAGCAGCTTTTTAACAGGAAAACTGTTTTTT | CASSFLTGKLFF
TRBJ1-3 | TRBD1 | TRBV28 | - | TGTGCCAGCAGTTCCCAGAGCAGGGGGGTTGGAAACACCATATATTTT | CASSSQSRGVGNTIYF
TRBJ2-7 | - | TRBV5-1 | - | TGCGCCAGCAGCTTGGGGCGGGCGGAGCAGTACTTC | CASSLGRAEQYF
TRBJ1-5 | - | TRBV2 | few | TGTGCCAGCAGTGAAAAGTCAGGGGATAGTCAGCCCCAGCATTTT | CASSEKSGDSQPQHF
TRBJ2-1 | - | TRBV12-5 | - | TGTGCTAGTGGTTGGGGAGGAGGTGGGTACAATGAGCAGTTCTTC | CASGWGGGGYNEQFF
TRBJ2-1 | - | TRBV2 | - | TGTGCCAGCAGTGTAGCCAGGGGTCTAAGGAATGAGCAGTTCTTC | CASSVARGLRNEQFF
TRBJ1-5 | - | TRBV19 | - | TGTGCCACGGGGGAAGGGAGGCCCCAGCATTTT | CATGEGRPQHF
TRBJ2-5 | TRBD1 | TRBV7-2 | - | TGTGCCAGCAGCCGGACAGGGGGGGAGACCCAGTACTTC | CASSRTGGETQYF